The entry below gives a single TCR beta chain sequence along with its context. Its specificity is unknown. Libraries for TCR beta were made by quantitative 5'-RACE with molecular barcodes. TCRdb itself ran the 5' RACE reads through MiXCR, one entry per CDR3 protein. The top ten clones hold approximately 1% of a sample with about 480,000 distinct CDR3 sequences, roughly 18% of them seen once. The data originate from a study of CD8 T cells in ankylosing spondylitis. Whole-study findings and limits: Within peripheral blood, clones linked to disease were CD8+ and relatively rare. Reactive arthritis synovial fluid and blood previously showed some of these motif variants. Reports say disease-linked clones showed up significantly more in matched ankylosing spondylitis synovial fluid. Among TCR beta sequences, a motif of eight highly homologous variants appeared characteristic of ankylosing spondylitis blood.

The sequencing sample was made of blood, either unsorted or a sorted T cell fraction (not recorded which). The TCR was taken from a male donor with ankylosing spondylitis.

In nucleotides, the CDR3 is TGTGCCACCTCCAGGGGGCTGGACACTGAAGCTTTCTTT. Translating gives CATSRGLDTEAFF. V and J are TRBV15 and TRBJ1-1; 8 bases agree with TRBD1. This CDR3 is built from 13 residues. Germline lookup yields CDR1 LNHNV and CDR2 YYDKDF (reference sequence). V was pared by 8 bases and J by 3 bases, with 5 bases of the junction left unmatched.